This entry lists 8 T cell receptor beta chains sequenced from one sample in a study of shared T cell receptors in the human thymus. Using immunoSEQ multiplex PCR, the repertoire was profiled, and TCRdb retains in-frame clones only, with some absent. The profile covers 630,000 or so clones, with approximately 87% appearing a single time and about 0.0094% taken by the ten largest. These same data were also listed under a study on human thymus T cells.

Sequencing was performed on thymocytes. Source of these receptors: a boy younger than two with a congenital heart defect.

This CDR3 reads CASSFKRGGRETQYF. Written as DNA, the CDR3 is TGCGCCAGCAGCTTTAAGCGGGGGGGCCGAGAGACCCAGTACTTC. The chain combines TRBV5-1 with TRBJ2-5; 10 bases line up with TRBD2. With 2 bases clipped from V and 4 bases from J, the junction kept 5 bases outside the gene matches. The germline gives CDR1 SGHRS, CDR2 YFSETQ. The CDR3 is 15 amino acids. The full variable domain, in which reference TRBV5-1 and TRBJ2-5 provide the parts outside the CDR3, is KAGVTQTPRYLIKTRGQQVTLSCSPISGHRSVSWYQQTPGQGLQFLFEYFSETQRNKGNFPGRFSGRQFSNSRSEMNVSTLELGDSALYLCASSFKRGGRETQYFGPGTRLLVL.

This chain links TRBV2 with TRBJ2-5, with a possible D match to TRBD1 (8 bases). This CDR3 region has 14 residues. CDR1 is SNHLY, CDR2 FYNNEI, per germline. V was trimmed by 6 bases and J by 4 bases, leaving 15 bases between them. CDR3 DNA: TGTGCCAGCAGAATACAGGGGGGGAGAGAGACCCAGTACTTC. It specifies CASRIQGGRETQYF.

The rearrangement joins TRBV14 to TRBJ2-3; D not certain. Germline lookup yields CDR1 SGHDN and CDR2 FVKESK. The CDR3 is 16 amino acids. The V gene lost 0 bases and the J gene lost 2 bases, with 12 bases spanning the gap. The CDR3 sequence is CASSQDLSPVTDTQYF. The CDR3 DNA follows: TGTGCCAGCAGCCAAGATCTGAGTCCTGTCACAGATACGCAGTATTTT.

The V and J genes are TRBV10-1 and TRBJ2-3; no reliable D call. Trimming removed 2 bases at V and 2 bases at J, with 11 bases between. This CDR3 is built from 15 residues. CDR1 is WNHNN, CDR2 SYGVQD, per germline (reference sequence). The CDR3 sequence is CASSEHYPTTDTQYF. As DNA, the CDR3 is TGCGCCAGCAGTGAGCACTACCCGACCACAGATACGCAGTATTTT.

There are a few counts of this clone. This chain joins TRBV29-1 and TRBJ2-5; 12 bases match TRBD2. This CDR3 comprises 15 residues. V trimming: 6 bases; J trimming: 4 bases; junction bases outside the gene matches: 9. The germline V gene encodes CDR1 SQVTM and CDR2 ANQGSEA. The CDR3 region is CSVSTSGRGGETQYF. The CDR3 DNA reads as TGCAGCGTCTCGACTAGCGGGAGAGGGGGAGAGACCCAGTACTTC.

This clone is a singleton in its sample. The chain uses TRBV4-2 and TRBJ2-6, with 8 bases identical to TRBD1. The CDR3 has 17 amino acids. With 0 bases clipped from V and 2 bases from J, the junction kept 3 bases outside the gene matches. Germline V gene lookup returns CDR1 LGHNA and CDR2 YNFKEQ. The CDR3, as DNA: TGTGCCAGCAGCCAAGATCAGGGGGCGCCTGGGGCCAACGTCCTGACTTTC. This encodes CASSQDQGAPGANVLTF.

About this clone: This specimen includes other DNA sequences encoding the same CDR3. The chain couples TRBV28 to TRBJ1-5; D is unclear. This CDR3 has 13 residues. The V end lost 4 bases, the J end lost 3 bases, and 7 bases lay between the germline ends. Germline CDR1 MDHEN, CDR2 SYDVKM. The CDR3 coding sequence is TGTGCCAGCAGTTCGGGTAACAATCAGCCCCAGCATTTT. Translation gives CASSSGNNQPQHF.

V usage is TRBV29-1 and J usage is TRBJ2-5, with TRBD2 identical over 7 bases. CDR1 is SQVTM and CDR2 is ANQGSEA in the germline V gene. V was pared by 8 bases and J by 4 bases, with 7 bases of the junction left unmatched. The CDR3 consists of 12 residues. The chain's CDR3 is CSIGASGETQYF. DNA for the CDR3: TGCAGCATAGGGGCTAGCGGAGAGACCCAGTACTTC.